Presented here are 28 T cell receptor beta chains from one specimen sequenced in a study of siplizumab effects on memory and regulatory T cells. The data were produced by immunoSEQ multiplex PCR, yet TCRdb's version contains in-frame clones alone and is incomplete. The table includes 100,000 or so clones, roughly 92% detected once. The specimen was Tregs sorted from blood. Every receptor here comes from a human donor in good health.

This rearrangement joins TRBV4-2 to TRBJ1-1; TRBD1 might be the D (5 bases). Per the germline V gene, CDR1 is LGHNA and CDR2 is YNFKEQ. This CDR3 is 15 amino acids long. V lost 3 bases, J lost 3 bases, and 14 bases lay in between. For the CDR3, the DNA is TGTGCCAGCAGCCACCGGGGGGGAGAGGACACTGAAGCTTTCTTT. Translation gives CASSHRGGEDTEAFF.

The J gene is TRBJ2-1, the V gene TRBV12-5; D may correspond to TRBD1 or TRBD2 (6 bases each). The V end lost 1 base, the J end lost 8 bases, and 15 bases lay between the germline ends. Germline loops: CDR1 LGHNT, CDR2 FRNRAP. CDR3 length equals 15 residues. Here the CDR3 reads CASGLAPGARDEQFF. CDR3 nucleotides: TGTGCTAGTGGTTTGGCGCCGGGGGCCCGGGATGAGCAGTTCTTC.

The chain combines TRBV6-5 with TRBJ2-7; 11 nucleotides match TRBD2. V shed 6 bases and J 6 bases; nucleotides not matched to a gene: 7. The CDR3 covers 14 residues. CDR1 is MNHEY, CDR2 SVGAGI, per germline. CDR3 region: CASRGSGRAGEQYF. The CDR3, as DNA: TGTGCCAGCAGGGGTAGCGGGAGGGCTGGCGAGCAGTACTTC.

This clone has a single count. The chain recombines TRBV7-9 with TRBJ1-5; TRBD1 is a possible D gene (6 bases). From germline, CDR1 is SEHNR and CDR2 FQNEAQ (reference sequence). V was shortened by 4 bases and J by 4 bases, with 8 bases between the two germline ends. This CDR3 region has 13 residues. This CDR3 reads CASSSGTNQPQHF. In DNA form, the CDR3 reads TGTGCCAGCAGCTCCGGGACAAATCAGCCCCAGCATTTT.

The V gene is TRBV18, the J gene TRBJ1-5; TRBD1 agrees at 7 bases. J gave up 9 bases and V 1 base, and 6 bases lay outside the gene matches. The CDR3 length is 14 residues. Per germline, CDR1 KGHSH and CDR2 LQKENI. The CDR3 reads CASSPQDRVRPQHF. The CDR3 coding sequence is TGTGCCAGCTCACCACAAGACAGGGTACGGCCCCAGCATTTT.

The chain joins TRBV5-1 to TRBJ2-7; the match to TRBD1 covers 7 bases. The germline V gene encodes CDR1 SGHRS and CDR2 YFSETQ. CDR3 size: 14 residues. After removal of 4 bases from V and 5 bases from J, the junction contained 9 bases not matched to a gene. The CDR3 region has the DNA TGCGCCAGCAGCGTACAGGGGTTGGGCAACGAGCAGTACTTC. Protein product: CASSVQGLGNEQYF. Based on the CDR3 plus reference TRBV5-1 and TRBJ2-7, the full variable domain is KAGVTQTPRYLIKTRGQQVTLSCSPISGHRSVSWYQQTPGQGLQFLFEYFSETQRNKGNFPGRFSGRQFSNSRSEMNVSTLELGDSALYLCASSVQGLGNEQYFGPGTRLTVT.

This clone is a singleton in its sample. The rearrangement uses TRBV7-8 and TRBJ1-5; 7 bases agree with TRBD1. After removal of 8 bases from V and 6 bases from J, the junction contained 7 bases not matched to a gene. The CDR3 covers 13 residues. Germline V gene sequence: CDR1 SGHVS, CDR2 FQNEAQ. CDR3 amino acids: CASSATGSQPQHF. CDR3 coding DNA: TGTGCCAGCTCCGCGACAGGGAGTCAGCCCCAGCATTTT. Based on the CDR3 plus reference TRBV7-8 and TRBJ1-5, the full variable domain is GAGVSQSPRYKVAKRGQDVALRCDPISGHVSLFWYQQALGQGPEFLTYFQNEAQLDKSGLPSDRFFAERPEGSVSTLKIQRTQQEDSAVYLCASSATGSQPQHFGDGTRLSIL.

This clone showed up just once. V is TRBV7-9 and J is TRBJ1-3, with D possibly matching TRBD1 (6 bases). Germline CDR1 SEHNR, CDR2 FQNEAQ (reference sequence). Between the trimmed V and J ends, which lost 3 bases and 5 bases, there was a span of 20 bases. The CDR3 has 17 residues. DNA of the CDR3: TGTGCCAGCAGCTTCGGTAACACCAGGACAGCTCGAAACACCATATATTTT. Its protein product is CASSFGNTRTARNTIYF.

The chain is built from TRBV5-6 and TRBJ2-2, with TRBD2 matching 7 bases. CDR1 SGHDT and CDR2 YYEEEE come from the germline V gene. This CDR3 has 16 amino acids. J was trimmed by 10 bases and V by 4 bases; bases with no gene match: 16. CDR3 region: CASSLGLVLVQEELFF. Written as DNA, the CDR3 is TGTGCCAGCAGCCTTGGACTAGTTCTTGTTCAAGAGGAGCTGTTTTTT.

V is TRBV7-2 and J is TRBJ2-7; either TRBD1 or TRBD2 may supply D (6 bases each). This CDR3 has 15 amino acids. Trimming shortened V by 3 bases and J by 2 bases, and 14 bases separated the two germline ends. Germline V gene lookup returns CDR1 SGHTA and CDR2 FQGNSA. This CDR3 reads CASSFTTGGTYEQYF. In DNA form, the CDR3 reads TGTGCCAGCAGCTTTACGACAGGAGGGACCTACGAGCAGTACTTC.

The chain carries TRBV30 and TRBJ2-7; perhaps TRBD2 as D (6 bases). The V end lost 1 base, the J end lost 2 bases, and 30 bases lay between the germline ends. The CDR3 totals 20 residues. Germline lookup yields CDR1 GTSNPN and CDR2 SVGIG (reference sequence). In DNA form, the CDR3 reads TGTGCCTGGAGTGCCCCCCCCGGGACTGTGATATGGGGGTCTACCTACGAGCAGTACTTC. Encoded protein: CAWSAPPGTVIWGSTYEQYF.

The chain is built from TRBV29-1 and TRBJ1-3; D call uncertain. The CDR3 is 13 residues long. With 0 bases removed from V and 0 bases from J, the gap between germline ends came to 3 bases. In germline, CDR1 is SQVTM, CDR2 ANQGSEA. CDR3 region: CSVEEVSGNTIYF. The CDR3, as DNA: TGCAGCGTTGAAGAGGTCTCTGGAAACACCATATATTTT. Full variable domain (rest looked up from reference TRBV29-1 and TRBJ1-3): SAVISQKPSRDICQRGTSLTIQCQVDSQVTMMFWYRQQPGQSLTLIATANQGSEATYESGFVIDKFPISRPNLTFSTLTVSNMSPEDSSIYLCSVEEVSGNTIYFGEGSWLTVV.

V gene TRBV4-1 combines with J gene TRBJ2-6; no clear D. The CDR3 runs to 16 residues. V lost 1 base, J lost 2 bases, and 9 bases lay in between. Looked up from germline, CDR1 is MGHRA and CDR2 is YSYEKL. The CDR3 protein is CASSQVRPTGANVLTF. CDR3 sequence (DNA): TGCGCCAGCAGCCAAGTTAGACCGACTGGGGCCAACGTCCTGACTTTC.

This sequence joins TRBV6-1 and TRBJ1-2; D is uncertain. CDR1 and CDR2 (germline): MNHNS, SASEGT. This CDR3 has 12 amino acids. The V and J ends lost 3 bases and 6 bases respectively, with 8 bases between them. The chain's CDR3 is CASSDLWNGYTF. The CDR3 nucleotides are TGTGCCAGCAGTGACCTATGGAATGGCTACACCTTC.

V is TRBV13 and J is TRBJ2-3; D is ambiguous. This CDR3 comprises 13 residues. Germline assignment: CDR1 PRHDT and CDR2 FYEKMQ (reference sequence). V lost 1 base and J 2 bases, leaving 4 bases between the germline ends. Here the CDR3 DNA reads TGTGCCAGCAGCTTAGCAACCACAGATACGCAGTATTTT. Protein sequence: CASSLATTDTQYF. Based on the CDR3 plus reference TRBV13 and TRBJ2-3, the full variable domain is AAGVIQSPRHLIKEKRETATLKCYPIPRHDTVYWYQQGPGQDPQFLISFYEKMQSDKGSIPDRFSAQQFSDYHSELNMSSLELGDSALYFCASSLATTDTQYFGPGTRLTVL.

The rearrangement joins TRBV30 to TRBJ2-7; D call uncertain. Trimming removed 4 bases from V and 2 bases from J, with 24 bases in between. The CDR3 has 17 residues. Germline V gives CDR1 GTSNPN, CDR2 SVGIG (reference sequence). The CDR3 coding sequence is TGTGCCTGGACGCGTCGCGGTCTCACCAAACTCACCTACGAGCAGTACTTC. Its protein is CAWTRRGLTKLTYEQYF.

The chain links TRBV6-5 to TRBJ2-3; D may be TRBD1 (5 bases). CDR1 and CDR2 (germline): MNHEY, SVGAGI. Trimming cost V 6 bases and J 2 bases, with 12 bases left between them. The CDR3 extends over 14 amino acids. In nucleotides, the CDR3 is TGTGCCAGCAGACAGACAGTCACCACAGATACGCAGTATTTT. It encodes CASRQTVTTDTQYF.

The CDR3 bases are TGTGCCAGCAGCCTAAACACAGATACGCAGTATTTT. Its translation is CASSLNTDTQYF. The chain combines TRBV5-6 with TRBJ2-3; the D is unclear. The germline CDR1 and CDR2 sequences are SGHDT and YYEEEE. V was trimmed by 4 bases and J by 2 bases, leaving 5 bases between them. The CDR3 length is 12 residues. The whole variable domain, filled in from reference TRBV5-6 and TRBJ2-3, reads DAGVTQSPTHLIKTRGQQVTLRCSPKSGHDTVSWYQQALGQGPQFIFQYYEEEERQRGNFPDRFSGHQFPNYSSELNVNALLLGDSALYLCASSLNTDTQYFGPGTRLTVL.

The CDR3 coding sequence is TGTGCCAGCAGTTACTCTTACCAGGGTAGCGACGAGCAGTACTTC. Amino acid sequence: CASSYSYQGSDEQYF. The gene calls are TRBV6-6 and TRBJ2-7; possibly TRBD1 or TRBD2 for D (5 bases each). CDR3 size: 15 residues. Trimming removed 0 bases from V and 5 bases from J, with 14 bases in between. Germline assignment: CDR1 MNHNY and CDR2 SVGAGI (reference sequence).

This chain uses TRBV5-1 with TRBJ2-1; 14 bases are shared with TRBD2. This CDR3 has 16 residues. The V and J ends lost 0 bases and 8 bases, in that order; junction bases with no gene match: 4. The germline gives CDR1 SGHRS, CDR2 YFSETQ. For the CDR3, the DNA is TGCGCCAGCAGCTTGGGGACTAGCGGGAGGTGGGATGAGCAGTTCTTC. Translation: CASSLGTSGRWDEQFF.

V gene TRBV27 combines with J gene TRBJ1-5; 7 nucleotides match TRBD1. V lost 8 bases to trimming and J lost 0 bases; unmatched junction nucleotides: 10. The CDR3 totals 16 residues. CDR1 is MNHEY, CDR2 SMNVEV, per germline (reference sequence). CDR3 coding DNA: TGTGCCAGCTTTACCCCGACAGGGTATAGCAATCAGCCCCAGCATTTT. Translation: CASFTPTGYSNQPQHF.

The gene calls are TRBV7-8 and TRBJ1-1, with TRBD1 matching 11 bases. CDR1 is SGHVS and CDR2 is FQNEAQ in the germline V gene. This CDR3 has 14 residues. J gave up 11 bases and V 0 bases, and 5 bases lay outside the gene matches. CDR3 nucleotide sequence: TGTGCCAGCAGCTTAGCAAGGGGACAGGGGGAGGCTTTCTTT. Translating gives CASSLARGQGEAFF.

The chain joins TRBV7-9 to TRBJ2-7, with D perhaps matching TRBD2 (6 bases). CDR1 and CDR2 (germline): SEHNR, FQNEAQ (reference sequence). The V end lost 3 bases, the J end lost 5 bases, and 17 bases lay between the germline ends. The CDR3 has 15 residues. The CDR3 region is CASSFKEGRGHEQYF. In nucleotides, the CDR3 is TGTGCCAGCAGCTTTAAGGAGGGACGGGGACACGAGCAGTACTTC.

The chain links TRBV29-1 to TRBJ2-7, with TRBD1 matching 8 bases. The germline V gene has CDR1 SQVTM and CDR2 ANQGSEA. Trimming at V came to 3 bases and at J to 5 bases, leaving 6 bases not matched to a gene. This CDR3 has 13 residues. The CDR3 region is CSVEWAGGDEQYF. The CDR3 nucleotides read TGCAGCGTTGAGTGGGCAGGGGGCGACGAGCAGTACTTC.

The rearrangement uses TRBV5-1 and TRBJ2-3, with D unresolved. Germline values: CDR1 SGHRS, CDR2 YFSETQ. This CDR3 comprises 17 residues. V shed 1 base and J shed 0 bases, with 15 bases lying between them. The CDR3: CASSLPRRTASTDTQYF. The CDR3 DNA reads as TGCGCCAGCAGCTTGCCTCGGCGGACCGCTAGCACAGATACGCAGTATTTT.

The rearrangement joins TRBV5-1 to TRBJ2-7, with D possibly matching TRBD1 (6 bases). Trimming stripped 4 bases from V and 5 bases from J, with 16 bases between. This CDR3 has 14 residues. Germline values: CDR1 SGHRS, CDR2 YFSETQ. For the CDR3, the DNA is TGCGCCAGCAGCCGGGACATTCTTCGGGACGAGCAGTACTTC. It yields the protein CASSRDILRDEQYF. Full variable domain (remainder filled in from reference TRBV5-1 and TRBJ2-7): KAGVTQTPRYLIKTRGQQVTLSCSPISGHRSVSWYQQTPGQGLQFLFEYFSETQRNKGNFPGRFSGRQFSNSRSEMNVSTLELGDSALYLCASSRDILRDEQYFGPGTRLTVT.

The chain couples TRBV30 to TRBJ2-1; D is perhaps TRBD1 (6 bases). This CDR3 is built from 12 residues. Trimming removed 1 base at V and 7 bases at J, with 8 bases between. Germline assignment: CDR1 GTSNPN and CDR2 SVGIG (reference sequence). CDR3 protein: CAWSGGLNEQFF. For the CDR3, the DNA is TGTGCCTGGAGTGGGGGGCTAAATGAGCAGTTCTTC.

CDR3 protein: CASSPHPPEGSYEQYF. In DNA, the CDR3 is TGTGCCAGCAGTCCTCACCCCCCTGAGGGGTCCTACGAGCAGTACTTC. This chain links TRBV27 with TRBJ2-5; D assignment may be TRBD1 or TRBD2 (5 bases each). The DNA matches TRBJ2-7 better at its end, which makes the J call doubtful. CDR3 length equals 16 residues. Looked up from germline, CDR1 is MNHEY and CDR2 is SMNVEV (reference sequence).